The TCR beta chain described here comes from a study of T cell responses to AZD1222 COVID-19 vaccine. Study findings and constraints: In the spike-specific TCR repertoire, nearly half reportedly target unmutated variant regions. Most donors were white British and more were female, and clonal diversity was possibly underestimated.

Worth noting for this clone: Its target is unknown.

Some clones are missing from TCRdb's copy, which holds only in-frame ones; the method was immunoSEQ multiplex PCR. This table has approximately 180,000 clones, around 88% appearing once. This CDR3 is 13 amino acids long. CDR1 and CDR2 (germline): MGHDK, SYGVNS. Unmatched junction bases numbered 5, after V lost 6 bases and J lost 5 bases. This sequence was found in an adult in good health. The material was peripheral blood, obtained on day 0 of AZD1222 vaccination. The chain has TRBV25-1 and TRBJ2-5; 8 nucleotides align to TRBD1. CDR3 DNA sequence: TGTGCCAGCAGGGACAGGGCCGGCGAGACCCAGTACTTC. Protein sequence: CASRDRAGETQYF.